Listed here are 9 T cell receptor beta chains from one sample, sequenced in a study of T-cell memory formation after mild COVID-19. TCRdb analysed the 5' RACE reads with MiXCR anew, one entry per CDR3 protein. The sample lists approximately 54,000 distinct CDR3 sequences; approximately 12% were seen once. Input material: PBMCs or a T cell subset sorted from them (not recorded which). These receptors were taken from a man between 18 and 29 years old who had mild COVID-19 (a few samples of this study predate the infection). Cell type and time point are not known.

This clonotype was seen a handful of times. J is TRBJ2-7 and V is TRBV6-4, with a possible D match to TRBD1 (6 bases). Germline CDR1 is MRHNA and CDR2 is SNTAGT. CDR3 size: 15 residues. Trimming left V 2 bases short and J 4 bases short, with 15 bases between. CDR3 region: CASSDGTGKIYEQYF. Here the CDR3 DNA reads TGTGCCAGCAGTGACGGAACAGGGAAAATTTACGAGCAGTACTTC.

A few counts support this clonotype. J is TRBJ1-2 and V is TRBV4-3; TRBD1 agrees at 9 bases. CDR1 and CDR2 (germline): LGHNA, YSLEER. Unmatched junction bases numbered 11, after V lost 0 bases and J lost 6 bases. There are 17 residues in the CDR3. DNA of the CDR3: TGCGCCAGCAGCCAAGATTATACAGGGGGCCTTCTCGATGGCTACACCTTC. It codes for CASSQDYTGGLLDGYTF.

CDR3 amino acids: CSATLQGTGTEAFF. In DNA, the CDR3 is TGCAGTGCCACCTTACAGGGGACTGGCACTGAAGCTTTCTTT. This chain connects TRBV20-1 to TRBJ1-1, with 7 bases fitting TRBD1. The CDR3 is made up of 14 amino acids. Germline V lookup: CDR1 DFQATT, CDR2 SNEGSKA (reference sequence). V shed 6 bases and J 4 bases; nucleotides not matched to a gene: 11.

This clonotype was counted at least ten times. In nucleotides, the CDR3 is TGTGCCAGCAGCTTAGCCCTAGCGGACGAGCAGTACTTC. Its translation is CASSLALADEQYF. This chain uses TRBV7-8 with TRBJ2-7; the match to TRBD2 covers 7 bases. Trimming removed 0 bases from V and 5 bases from J; junction bases left unmatched: 1. Germline loops: CDR1 SGHVS, CDR2 FQNEAQ. The CDR3 has 13 amino acids.

The CDR3 loop is CASSLGGKTQYF. The CDR3, as DNA: TGTGCCAGCAGCTTAGGAGGAAAGACCCAGTACTTC. The chain uses TRBV7-6 and TRBJ2-5; unclear D gene. The length of the CDR3 is 12 residues. Trimming stripped 1 base from V and 6 bases from J, with 6 bases between. Germline assignment: CDR1 SGHVS and CDR2 FNYEAQ.

This clonotype was picked up one time. This chain links TRBV7-6 with TRBJ2-2; D perhaps matches TRBD1 (6 bases). CDR1 SGHVS and CDR2 FNYEAQ come from the germline V gene. V lost 6 bases and J 3 bases, leaving 17 bases between the germline ends. The CDR3 consists of 16 residues. The CDR3 nucleotides are TGTGCCAGCAGATTAATCGCAGGGGACGACACCGGGGAGCTGTTTTTT. This encodes CASRLIAGDDTGELFF.

This clonotype was counted many times. V usage is TRBV7-8 and J usage is TRBJ2-1, with D uncertain. This CDR3 region has 13 residues. CDR1 is SGHVS, CDR2 FQNEAQ, per germline. V lost 3 bases, J lost 2 bases, and 5 bases lay in between. CDR3 DNA: TGTGCCAGCAGCTTGGGAACCTACAATGAGCAGTTCTTC. This encodes CASSLGTYNEQFF.

This chain uses TRBV2 with TRBJ2-3; D unclear. The CDR3 sequence is 12 residues long. Trimming shortened V by 2 bases and J by 3 bases, and 3 bases separated the two germline ends. CDR1 is SNHLY, CDR2 FYNNEI, per germline. CDR3 protein: CASSEQTDTQYF. Here the CDR3 DNA reads TGTGCCAGCAGTGAACAAACAGATACGCAGTATTTT.

V and J are TRBV20-1 and TRBJ2-5; TRBD2 is a possible D gene (5 bases). The CDR3 is 14 residues long. Deletions cut 6 bases from V and 5 bases from J, with 19 bases between. Germline CDR1 is DFQATT and CDR2 is SNEGSKA (reference sequence). The CDR3 sequence is CSARPGLIQETQYF. The CDR3 DNA follows: TGCAGTGCGAGACCCGGACTTATTCAGGAGACCCAGTACTTC.